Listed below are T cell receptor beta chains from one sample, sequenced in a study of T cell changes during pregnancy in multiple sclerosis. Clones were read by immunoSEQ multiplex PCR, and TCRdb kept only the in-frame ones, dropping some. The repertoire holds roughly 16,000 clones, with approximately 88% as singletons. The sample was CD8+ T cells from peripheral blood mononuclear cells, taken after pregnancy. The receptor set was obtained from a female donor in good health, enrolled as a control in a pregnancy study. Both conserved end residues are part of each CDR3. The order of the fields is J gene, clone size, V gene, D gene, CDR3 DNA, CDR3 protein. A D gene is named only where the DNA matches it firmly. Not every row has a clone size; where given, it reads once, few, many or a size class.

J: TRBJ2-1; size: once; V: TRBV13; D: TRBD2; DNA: TGTGCCAGCAGCCCGGACCGTGGGACTAGCGGGGTTAATGAGCAGTTCTTC; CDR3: CASSPDRGTSGVNEQFF
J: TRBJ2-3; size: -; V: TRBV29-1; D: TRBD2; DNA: TGCAGCTCGGGACTAGCGGGAGGACCCACAGATACGCAGTATTTT; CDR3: CSSGLAGGPTDTQYF
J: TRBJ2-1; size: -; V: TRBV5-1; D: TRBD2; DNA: TGCGCCAGCAGCTCGGGACTAGCGGGAGGAGGGAATAATGAGCAGTTCTTC; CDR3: CASSSGLAGGGNNEQFF
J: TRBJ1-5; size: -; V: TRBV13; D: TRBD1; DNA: TGTGCCAGCAGCTTGGGACAGGGGGCCGGGGGTCAGCCCCAGCATTTT; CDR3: CASSLGQGAGGQPQHF
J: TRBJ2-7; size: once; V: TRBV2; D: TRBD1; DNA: TGTGCCAGCAGGGAGACAGGGGCCAGCTCCTACGAGCAGTACTTC; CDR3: CASRETGASSYEQYF
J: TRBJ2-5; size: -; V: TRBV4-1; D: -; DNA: TGCGCCAGCAGCCCCGGGTTGGAGGGAGAGACCCAGTACTTC; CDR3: CASSPGLEGETQYF
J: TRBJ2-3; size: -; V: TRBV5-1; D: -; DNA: TGCGCCAGCAGCTCCGGACTTACAGATACGCAGTATTTT; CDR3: CASSSGLTDTQYF
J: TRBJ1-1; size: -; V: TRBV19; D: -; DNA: TGTGCCAGTAGTGCGGGGATGGGGGCTGAAGCTTTCTTT; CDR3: CASSAGMGAEAFF
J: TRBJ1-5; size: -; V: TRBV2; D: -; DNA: TGTGCCAGCACGGAAGGATCGGGTAGCAATCAGCCCCAGCATTTT; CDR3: CASTEGSGSNQPQHF
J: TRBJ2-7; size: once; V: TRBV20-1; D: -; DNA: TGCAGTGCCCCTGGGCCCCACGAGCAGTACTTC; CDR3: CSAPGPHEQYF
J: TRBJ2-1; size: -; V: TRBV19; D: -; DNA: TGTGCCAGTACCCTCACAGGTTATGGAGCCTACAATGAGCAGTTCTTC; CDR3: CASTLTGYGAYNEQFF
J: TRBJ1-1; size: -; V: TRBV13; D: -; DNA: TGTGCCAGCAGCTTAGGCGGGGGAGGGAACACTGAAGCTTTCTTT; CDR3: CASSLGGGGNTEAFF
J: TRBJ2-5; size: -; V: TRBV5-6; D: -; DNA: TGTGCCAGCAGCCTCGGGGGAGGTCGCGGGGAGACCCAGTACTTC; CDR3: CASSLGGGRGETQYF
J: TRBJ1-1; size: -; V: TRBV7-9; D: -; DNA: TGTGCCAGCAGCTCCAGGGCCACTGAAGCTTTCTTT; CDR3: CASSSRATEAFF
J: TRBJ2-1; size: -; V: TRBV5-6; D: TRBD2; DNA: TGTGCCAGCAGCTTGGGACTAGCGGGAGAGGGTGAGCAGTTCTTC; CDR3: CASSLGLAGEGEQFF